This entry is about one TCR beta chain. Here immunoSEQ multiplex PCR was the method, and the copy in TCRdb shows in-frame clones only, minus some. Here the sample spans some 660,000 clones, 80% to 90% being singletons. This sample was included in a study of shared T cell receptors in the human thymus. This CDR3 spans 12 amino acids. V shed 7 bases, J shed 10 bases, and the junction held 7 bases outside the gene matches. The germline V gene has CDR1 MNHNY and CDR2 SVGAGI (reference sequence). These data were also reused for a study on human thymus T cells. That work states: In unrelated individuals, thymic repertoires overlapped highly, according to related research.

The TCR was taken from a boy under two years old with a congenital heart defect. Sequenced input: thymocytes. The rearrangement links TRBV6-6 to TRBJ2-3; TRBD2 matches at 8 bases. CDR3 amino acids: CASTQRGSPQYF. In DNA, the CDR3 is TGTGCCAGCACCCAGCGGGGGAGTCCGCAGTATTTT.